Following are 11 T cell receptor beta chains from one sample sequenced in a study of T cell responses to AZD1222 COVID-19 vaccine. Data came from immunoSEQ multiplex PCR; TCRdb stores just in-frame clones and leaves some out. The sample has 150,000 or so clones, 90% to 95% seen once. Sequenced here: peripheral blood, sampled on day 0 of AZD1222 vaccination. The receptors were sampled from an adult in good health.

J is TRBJ2-5 and V is TRBV7-2; 7 positions match TRBD2. This CDR3 region has 14 residues. The junction had 4 bases not matched to a gene; V was cut back by 5 bases and J by 1 base. Germline V gives CDR1 SGHTA, CDR2 FQGNSA. The CDR3 reads CASSASSGQETQYF. In DNA form, the CDR3 reads TGTGCCAGCAGCGCGTCTAGCGGCCAAGAGACCCAGTACTTC.

The chain is built from TRBV2 and TRBJ1-5; D remains unclear. The germline V and J ends were trimmed by 2 bases and 2 bases, with 10 bases remaining between them. This CDR3 is built from 15 residues. Germline CDR1 and CDR2: SNHLY and FYNNEI. Written as DNA, the CDR3 is TGTGCCAGCAGTGAACGATGGGTAGGCAATCAGCCCCAGCATTTT. Translated: CASSERWVGNQPQHF. Supplemented by reference TRBV2 and TRBJ1-5, the full variable domain reads EPEVTQTPSHQVTQMGQEVILRCVPISNHLYFYWYRQILGQKVEFLVSFYNNEISEKSEIFDDQFSVERPDGSNFTLKIRSTKLEDSAMYFCASSERWVGNQPQHFGDGTRLSIL.

Here the CDR3 reads CASSEARNSYEQYF. Written as DNA, the CDR3 is TGTGCCAGCAGTGAGGCTAGGAACTCCTACGAGCAGTACTTC. The chain links TRBV2 to TRBJ2-7, with D unresolved. Germline values: CDR1 SNHLY, CDR2 FYNNEI. This CDR3 is 14 amino acids long. V dropped 3 bases and J dropped 0 bases, with 9 bases sitting between them.

The chain couples TRBV18 to TRBJ1-2; TRBD1 matches 8 bases. Germline values: CDR1 KGHSH, CDR2 LQKENI. The length of the CDR3 is 17 residues. V dropped 3 bases and J dropped 6; count of bases not matched to a gene: 15. The CDR3 DNA reads TGTGCCAGCTCACCGCTTCCCGGGACAGGATATTCCAATGGCTACACCTTC. Translated: CASSPLPGTGYSNGYTF. The full variable domain, its missing parts supplied by reference TRBV18 and TRBJ1-2, is NAGVMQNPRHLVRRRGQEARLRCSPMKGHSHVYWYRQLPEEGLKFMVYLQKENIIDESGMPKERFSAEFPKEGPSILRIQQVVRGDSAAYFCASSPLPGTGYSNGYTFGSGTRLTVV.

In nucleotides, the CDR3 is TGTGCCAGCGACCTCCACGGCAGGGGTCCGACCAGGTCCTACGAGCAGTACTTC. Its translation: CASDLHGRGPTRSYEQYF. The chain is built from TRBV21-1 and TRBJ2-7; the tabulated D call, TRBD1, remains unverified against the DNA. TRBV21-1 is deemed a pseudogene. CDR3 length equals 18 residues.

V usage is TRBV10-3 and J usage is TRBJ2-1; TRBD2 matches 7 bases. V shed 1 base, J shed 8 bases, and the junction held 14 bases outside the gene matches. Germline lookup yields CDR1 ENHRY and CDR2 SYGVKD. The CDR3 contains 17 residues. CDR3 residues: CAISELGGLGNRYEQFF. The CDR3 DNA sequence: TGTGCCATCAGTGAGTTGGGAGGACTAGGGAATCGTTATGAGCAGTTCTTC.

V usage is TRBV27 and J usage is TRBJ1-5; possible D gene TRBD1, 6 bases. Germline CDR1 is MNHEY and CDR2 is SMNVEV (reference sequence). V was pared by 4 bases and J by 2 bases, with 18 bases between. The CDR3 loop spans 17 amino acids. The CDR3 nucleotides read TGTGCCAGCAGTTCCGACATGCCGGGACACCGCAATCAGCCCCAGCATTTT. Amino acid sequence: CASSSDMPGHRNQPQHF.

The V gene is TRBV19, the J gene TRBJ1-4; a weak D match, TRBD1 (6 bases). This CDR3 is 15 amino acids long. Trimming took 5 bases from V and 2 from J, leaving 12 bases between them. CDR1 is LNHDA and CDR2 is SQIVND in the germline V gene (reference sequence). CDR3 residues: CASSPPGHTNEKLFF. The CDR3 DNA follows: TGTGCCAGTAGTCCTCCGGGACACACTAATGAAAAACTGTTTTTT.

V gene TRBV23-1 combines with J gene TRBJ2-2; 8 nucleotides align to TRBD1. TRBV23-1 qualifies as an ORF whose function is uncertain. The V segment lost 2 bases and the J segment 2 bases; nucleotides outside the gene matches: 10. This CDR3 is built from 18 residues. The chain's CDR3 is CASSQLDRDNTNTGELFF. The DNA for the CDR3 is TGCGCCAGCAGTCAACTGGACAGGGACAACACAAACACCGGGGAGCTGTTTTTT.

J is TRBJ2-5 and V is TRBV19; 8 positions match TRBD1. Per the germline V gene, CDR1 is LNHDA and CDR2 is SQIVND (reference sequence). Losses at the gene ends were 10 bases for V and 5 bases for J; bases not matched to a gene: 9. There are 13 residues in the CDR3. This chain's CDR3 is CATRQGARETQYF. For the CDR3, the DNA is TGTGCCACCCGTCAGGGGGCCAGGGAGACCCAGTACTTC.

The chain joins TRBV16 to TRBJ1-5, with D possibly being TRBD1 (5 bases). Germline CDR1 and CDR2: KGHSY and FQNENV. The CDR3 has 16 residues. Trimming left V 3 bases short and J 4 bases short, with 16 bases between. The CDR3 region is CASSHATGATNQPQHF. In DNA, the CDR3 is TGTGCCAGCAGCCACGCAACAGGCGCCACGAATCAGCCCCAGCATTTT.